This TCR beta chain originates from a study of CD8+ T cells in alopecia areata. Study-wide background: Female C3H/HeJ mice aged roughly 6-11 weeks received skin from approximately 6-13-month-old C3H/HeJ donors with spontaneous alopecia.

RNA was extracted and reverse transcribed into cDNA as the sequencing template. The data were produced by immunoSEQ multiplex PCR, yet TCRdb's version contains in-frame clones alone and is incomplete. This set yields more than 250,000 clones and no singletons; the top ten hold roughly 1.2%. Germline trimming cut 4 bases from V and 2 bases from J; bases unmatched to any gene: 4. Per germline, CDR1 FNHDT and CDR2 SITEND (reference sequence). The CDR3 consists of 14 residues. This clone was counted only a few times. Genes and germline are mouse. Read sequence stops 4 residues before the CDR3 end, and the germline J gene provides the missing end. Cell sorting was performed on pooled cutaneous lymph node cells with CD4, CD8alpha, NKG2D, NKG2ACE and other markers.

The sequencing sample was made of CD4+ T cells sorted from a lymph node. This clonotype was sampled from a C3H/HeJ mouse with alopecia areata. As its MHC haplotype, the strain has H2-k. The chain has TRBV19 and TRBJ2-5; 7 bases match TRBD1. The CDR3 reads CASSVGTVQDTQYF. Incomplete CDR3 DNA: TGTGCCAGCAGTGTCGGGACAGTCCAAGAC.